Presented here are 9 T cell receptor beta chains from one specimen sequenced in a study of cytomegalovirus exposure and HLA in healthy donors (dated by TCRdb to about 2017). The library was generated by the immunoSEQ multiplex PCR assay. A mixture of 60 forward primers for TCR Vbeta segments and 13 reverse primers for TCR Jbeta segments was used in the multiplex PCR. The source is immuneACCESS, and TCRdb retained only in-frame sequences with V and J called. Part of the clones is not carried over; for the studies checked, unresolved V genes explain less than half of this, and the remainder is unexplained. The sample yields roughly 180,000 clones; about 79% were counted once. 0.7% to 0.85% of the sample lies in the top ten. Sequencing input: PBMCs. These TCRs come from a female donor in good health and CMV-seronegative.

This rearrangement joins TRBV4-2 to TRBJ1-2; weak D call: TRBD1 (5 bases). CDR1 is LGHNA, CDR2 YNFKEQ, per germline. Trimming removed 1 base from V and 1 base from J, with 10 bases in between. The CDR3 runs to 15 residues. DNA for the CDR3: TGTGCCAGCAGCCAAGGGGGGGGTAATAACTATGGCTACACCTTC. This gives the protein CASSQGGGNNYGYTF.

This clone turned up a few times. The chain combines TRBV19 with TRBJ2-2; 10 bases map to TRBD2. Germline assignment: CDR1 LNHDA and CDR2 SQIVND (reference sequence). With V trimmed by 5 bases and J by 4 bases, 10 bases remained unmatched. CDR3 length: 17 residues. The CDR3 protein is CASSPQSSGSGTGELFF. CDR3 nucleotide sequence: TGTGCCAGTAGTCCTCAGTCTAGCGGGAGCGGCACCGGGGAGCTGTTTTTT.

The V and J genes are TRBV7-2 and TRBJ1-4, with 8 bases fitting TRBD1. J lost 11 bases, V lost 1 base, and 3 bases had no gene match. Germline CDR1 is SGHTA and CDR2 is FQGNSA. The CDR3 spans 13 residues. Written as DNA, the CDR3 is TGTGCCAGCAGCTTAGAGGGACAGGAGAAACTGTTTTTT. Its protein product is CASSLEGQEKLFF.

This chain uses TRBV4-2 with TRBJ2-1; 10 bases fit TRBD2. Germline CDR1 is LGHNA and CDR2 is YNFKEQ. CDR3 length: 15 amino acids. Trimming at V came to 1 base and at J to 10 bases, leaving 7 bases not matched to a gene. This chain's CDR3 is CASSQGLAGGREQFF. The CDR3 nucleotides read TGTGCCAGCAGCCAAGGGTTAGCGGGAGGTAGGGAGCAGTTCTTC.

The rearrangement joins TRBV4-3 to TRBJ1-1, with TRBD1 as a possible D gene (6 bases). Germline values: CDR1 LGHNA, CDR2 YSLEER. This CDR3 contains 16 residues. Trimming left V 0 bases short and J 6 bases short, with 17 bases between. CDR3 in DNA: TGCGCCAGCAGCCAAGATCTAAGCGGGGGGCGGTCTGAAGCTTTCTTT. Protein sequence: CASSQDLSGGRSEAFF.

This clone was seen only a few times. The rearrangement joins TRBV7-7 to TRBJ2-1; possibly TRBD2 for D (6 bases). The CDR3 length is 16 residues. The germline V gene has CDR1 SSHAT and CDR2 FNYEAQ (reference sequence). Trimming removed 1 base at V and 0 bases at J, with 10 bases between. CDR3 nucleotide sequence: TGTGCCAGCAGCTTAGACGCGGGGAGCTCCTACAATGAGCAGTTCTTC. Protein product: CASSLDAGSSYNEQFF.

The CDR3 is CASSAGGPGELFF. The DNA for the CDR3 is TGCGCCAGCTCGGCGGGGGGGCCCGGGGAGCTGTTTTTT. The J gene is TRBJ2-2, the V gene TRBV10-2, with TRBD2 identical over 9 bases. Germline V gives CDR1 WSHSY, CDR2 SAAADI. This CDR3 spans 13 amino acids. The junction had 4 bases not matched to a gene; V was cut back by 8 bases and J by 6 bases.

J is TRBJ1-5 and V is TRBV19, with D possibly TRBD1 on 5 matching bases. CDR1 and CDR2 from the germline V gene are LNHDA and SQIVND (reference sequence). V gave up 5 bases and J gave up 7 bases, with 12 bases separating them. The CDR3 is made up of 13 amino acids. This CDR3 is CASSGQGSQPQHF. In DNA form, the CDR3 reads TGTGCCAGTAGTGGGCAGGGAAGCCAGCCCCAGCATTTT.

This clone appeared once. CDR3 nucleotides: TGTGCCAGCAGCCCTGACATCTATGGCTACACCTTC. Amino acid sequence: CASSPDIYGYTF. The chain has TRBV6-6 and TRBJ1-2; D is ambiguous. V shed 6 bases and J shed 4 bases, with 9 bases lying between them. This CDR3 is 12 amino acids long. CDR1 and CDR2 from the germline V gene are MNHNY and SVGAGI (reference sequence).